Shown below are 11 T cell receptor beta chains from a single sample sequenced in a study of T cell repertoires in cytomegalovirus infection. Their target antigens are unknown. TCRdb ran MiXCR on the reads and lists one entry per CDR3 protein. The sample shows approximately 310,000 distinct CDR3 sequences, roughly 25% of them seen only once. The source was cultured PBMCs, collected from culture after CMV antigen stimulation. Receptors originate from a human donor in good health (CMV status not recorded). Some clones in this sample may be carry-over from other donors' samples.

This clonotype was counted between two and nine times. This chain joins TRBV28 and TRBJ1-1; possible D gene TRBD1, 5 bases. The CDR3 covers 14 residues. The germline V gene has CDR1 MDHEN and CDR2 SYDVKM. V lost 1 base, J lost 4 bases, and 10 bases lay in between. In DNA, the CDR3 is TGTGCCAGCAGTTTATTCGGGGGTCGCACTGAAGCTTTCTTT. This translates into CASSLFGGRTEAFF.

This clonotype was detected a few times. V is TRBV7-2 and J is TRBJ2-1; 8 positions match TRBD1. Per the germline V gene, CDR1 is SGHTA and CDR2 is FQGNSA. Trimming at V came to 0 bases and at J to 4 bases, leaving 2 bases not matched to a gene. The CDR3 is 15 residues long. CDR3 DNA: TGTGCCAGCAGCTTAGCGACAGGGGTATACAATGAGCAGTTCTTC. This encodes CASSLATGVYNEQFF.

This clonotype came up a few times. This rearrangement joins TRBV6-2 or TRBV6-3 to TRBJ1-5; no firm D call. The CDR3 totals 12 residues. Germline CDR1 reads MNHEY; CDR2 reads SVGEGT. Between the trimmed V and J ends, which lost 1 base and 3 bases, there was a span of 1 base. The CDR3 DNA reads TGTGCCAGCAGTTACTTCAATCAGCCCCAGCATTTT. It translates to CASSYFNQPQHF.

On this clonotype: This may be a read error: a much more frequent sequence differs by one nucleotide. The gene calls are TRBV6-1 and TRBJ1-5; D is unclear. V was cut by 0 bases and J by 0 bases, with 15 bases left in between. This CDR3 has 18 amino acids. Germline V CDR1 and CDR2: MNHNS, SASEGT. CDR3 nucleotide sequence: TGTGCCAGCAGTGAAGCAACCCCAGGATATAATAGCAATCAGCCCCAGCATTTT. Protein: CASSEATPGYNSNQPQHF.

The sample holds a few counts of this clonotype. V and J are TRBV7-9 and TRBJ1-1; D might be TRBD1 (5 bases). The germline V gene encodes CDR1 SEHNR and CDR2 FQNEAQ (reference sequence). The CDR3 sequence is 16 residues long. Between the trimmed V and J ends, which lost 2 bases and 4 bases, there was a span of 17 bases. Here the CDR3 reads CASSLSWGVASTEAFF. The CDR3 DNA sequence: TGTGCCAGCAGCTTAAGTTGGGGGGTAGCGAGCACTGAAGCTTTCTTT. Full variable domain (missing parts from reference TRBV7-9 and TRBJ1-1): DTGVSQNPRHKITKRGQNVTFRCDPISEHNRLYWYRQTLGQGPEFLTYFQNEAQLEKSRLLSDRFSAERPKGSFSTLEIQRTEQGDSAMYLCASSLSWGVASTEAFFGQGTRLTVV.

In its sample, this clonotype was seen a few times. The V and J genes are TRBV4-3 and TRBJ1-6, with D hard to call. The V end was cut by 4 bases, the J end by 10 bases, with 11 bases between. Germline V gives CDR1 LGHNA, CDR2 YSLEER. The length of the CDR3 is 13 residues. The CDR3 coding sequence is TGCGCCAGCAGCCGTTCGGTAGGATCACCCCTCCACTTT. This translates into CASSRSVGSPLHF.

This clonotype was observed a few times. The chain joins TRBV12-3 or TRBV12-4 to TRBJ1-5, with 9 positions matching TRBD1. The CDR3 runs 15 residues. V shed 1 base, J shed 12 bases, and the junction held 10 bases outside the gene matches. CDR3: CASSLDGDREGFQHF. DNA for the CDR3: TGTGCCAGCAGTTTAGATGGGGACAGGGAGGGGTTCCAGCATTTT.

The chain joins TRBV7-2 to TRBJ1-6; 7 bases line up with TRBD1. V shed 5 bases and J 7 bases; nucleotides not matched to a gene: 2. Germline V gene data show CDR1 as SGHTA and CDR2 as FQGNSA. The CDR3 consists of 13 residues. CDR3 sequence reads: CASSVDRNSPLHF. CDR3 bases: TGTGCCAGCAGCGTGGACAGGAATTCACCCCTCCACTTT. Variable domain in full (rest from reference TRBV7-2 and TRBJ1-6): GAGVSQSPSNKVTEKGKDVELRCDPISGHTALYWYRQSLGQGLEFLIYFQGNSAPDKSGLPSDRFSAERTGGSVSTLTIQRTQQEDSAVYLCASSVDRNSPLHFGNGTRLTVT.

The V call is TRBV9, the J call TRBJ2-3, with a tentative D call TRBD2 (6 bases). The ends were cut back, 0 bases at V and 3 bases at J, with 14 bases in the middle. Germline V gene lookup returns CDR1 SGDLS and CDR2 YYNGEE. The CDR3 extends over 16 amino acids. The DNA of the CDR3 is TGTGCCAGCAGCGTAGGATCTGGCGGGATGACAGATACGCAGTATTTT. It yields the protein CASSVGSGGMTDTQYF.

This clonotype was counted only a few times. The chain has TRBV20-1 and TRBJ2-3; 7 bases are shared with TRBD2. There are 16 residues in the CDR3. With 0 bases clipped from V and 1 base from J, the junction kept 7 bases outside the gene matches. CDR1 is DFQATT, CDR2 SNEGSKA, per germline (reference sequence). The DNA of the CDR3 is TGCAGTGCTAGAGACCTCCGGGCGGGGGGCACAGATACGCAGTATTTT. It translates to CSARDLRAGGTDTQYF.

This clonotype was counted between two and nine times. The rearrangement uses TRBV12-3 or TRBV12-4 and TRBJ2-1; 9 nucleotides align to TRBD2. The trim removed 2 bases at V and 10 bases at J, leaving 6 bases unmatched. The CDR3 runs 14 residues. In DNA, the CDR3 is TGTGCCAGCAGTTTATCGCGCGGGAGGGGCGAGCAGTTCTTC. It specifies CASSLSRGRGEQFF.